This T cell receptor (beta chain) stems from a study of memory CD4+ T cells and cytomegalovirus serostatus. Overall study findings and caveats: CMV serostatus prediction reached median AUC roughly 0.95, or 0.91 with US-trained model.

Profiling relied on immunoSEQ multiplex PCR, and the TCRdb table lists in-frame clones only, not all of them. The data contain about 64,000 clones, roughly three quarters of them singletons. The sort gate was single viable CD3+CD4+CD8-CD45RO+ cells for memory CD4+ T cells. With respect to this clone: Its target is unknown.

The germline V gene has CDR1 MDHEN and CDR2 SYDVKM. The germline V and J ends were trimmed by 7 bases and 1 base, with 15 bases remaining between them. The CDR3 totals 15 residues. The clonotype was recovered from an adult in good health and CMV-seronegative. The gene calls are TRBV28 and TRBJ2-3; D is possibly TRBD2 (6 bases). Sequences were obtained from memory CD4+ T cells from blood. Written as DNA, the CDR3 is TGTGCCAGCAACCTACTAGCTTATGGCACAGATACGCAGTATTTT. It codes for CASNLLAYGTDTQYF.